The 7 T cell receptor beta chains below were found in one sample sequenced in a study of Graves' ophthalmopathy and Graves' hyperthyroidism. RNA transcripts yielded amplified TCR beta CDR3 regions. Second-round multiplex PCR followed a first-round RT-PCR using HTBI primers. A single record per CDR3 protein comes from TCRdb applying MiXCR to the multiplex PCR reads. The sample consists of around 600,000 distinct CDR3 sequences, roughly two fifths of them appearing once. Material: peripheral blood. These receptors all stem from an adult man with Graves' ophthalmopathy.

V is TRBV20-1 and J is TRBJ2-6; TRBD1 or TRBD2 may be the D gene (6 bases each). Germline V gene lookup returns CDR1 DFQATT and CDR2 SNEGSKA (reference sequence). CDR3 size: 14 residues. V was trimmed by 2 bases and J by 4 bases, leaving 9 bases between them. The CDR3 spells CSARRGTGANVLTF. The CDR3 bases are TGCAGTGCTAGACGGGGGACAGGGGCCAACGTCCTGACTTTC.

There are many counts of this clonotype. The chain combines TRBV7-6 with TRBJ2-2, with unresolved D. The CDR3 length is 13 residues. V lost 3 bases to trimming and J lost 7 bases, with 9 bases between them. Germline assignment: CDR1 SGHVS and CDR2 FNYEAQ. CDR3 residues: CASSLFLFGELFF. In nucleotides, the CDR3 is TGTGCCAGCAGCTTGTTTCTCTTCGGGGAGCTGTTTTTT.

This clonotype was picked up a small number of times. The J gene is TRBJ2-5, the V gene TRBV19; TRBD2 agrees at 8 bases. The germline V gene encodes CDR1 LNHDA and CDR2 SQIVND (reference sequence). V trimming: 4 bases; J trimming: 5 bases; junction bases outside the gene matches: 15. This CDR3 has 17 residues. The CDR3 here is CASSKVASGSPGETQYF. DNA for the CDR3: TGTGCCAGTAGTAAGGTAGCTAGCGGGTCCCCCGGGGAGACCCAGTACTTC.

This clonotype was counted ten times or more. The chain couples TRBV20-1 to TRBJ1-2; D is ambiguous. Looked up from germline, CDR1 is DFQATT and CDR2 is SNEGSKA (reference sequence). V gave up 0 bases and J gave up 5 bases, with 1 base separating them. The CDR3 runs 10 residues. The CDR3 is CSAREYGYTF. DNA for the CDR3: TGCAGTGCTAGAGAGTATGGCTACACCTTC.

This clonotype has ten or more counts. CDR3 amino acids: CASSPLGDEQYF. CDR3 in DNA: TGTGCCAGCAGCCCTCTTGGTGACGAGCAGTACTTC. The chain recombines TRBV14 with TRBJ2-7; D is unresolved. This CDR3 spans 12 amino acids. V was clipped by 4 bases and J by 5 bases, with 9 bases between them. Germline CDR1 reads SGHDN; CDR2 reads FVKESK. The entire variable domain, with the rest obtained from reference TRBV14 and TRBJ2-7, is as follows: EAGVTQFPSHSVIEKGQTVTLRCDPISGHDNLYWYRRVMGKEIKFLLHFVKESKQDESGMPNNRFLAERTGGTYSTLKVQPAELEDSGVYFCASSPLGDEQYFGPGTRLTVT.

Ten or more counts support this clonotype. The chain links TRBV2 to TRBJ2-5, with 11 bases lining up with TRBD1. This CDR3 has 16 residues. The V gene's germline CDR1 is SNHLY and CDR2 FYNNEI. V lost 5 bases and J lost 4; bases outside the gene matches: 9. CDR3 coding DNA: TGTGCCAGCAGTAAAGGGACAGGGGGAGGAGGAGAGACCCAGTACTTC. Translation: CASSKGTGGGGETQYF.

The rearrangement uses TRBV10-3 and TRBJ1-1; no clear D gene. Between the trimmed V and J ends, which lost 5 bases and 8 bases, there was a span of 9 bases. The CDR3 sequence is 11 residues long. Germline CDR1 and CDR2: ENHRY and SYGVKD. CDR3 amino acids: CAISCKSEAFF. The CDR3 DNA reads TGTGCCATCAGTTGCAAGTCGGAAGCTTTCTTT.